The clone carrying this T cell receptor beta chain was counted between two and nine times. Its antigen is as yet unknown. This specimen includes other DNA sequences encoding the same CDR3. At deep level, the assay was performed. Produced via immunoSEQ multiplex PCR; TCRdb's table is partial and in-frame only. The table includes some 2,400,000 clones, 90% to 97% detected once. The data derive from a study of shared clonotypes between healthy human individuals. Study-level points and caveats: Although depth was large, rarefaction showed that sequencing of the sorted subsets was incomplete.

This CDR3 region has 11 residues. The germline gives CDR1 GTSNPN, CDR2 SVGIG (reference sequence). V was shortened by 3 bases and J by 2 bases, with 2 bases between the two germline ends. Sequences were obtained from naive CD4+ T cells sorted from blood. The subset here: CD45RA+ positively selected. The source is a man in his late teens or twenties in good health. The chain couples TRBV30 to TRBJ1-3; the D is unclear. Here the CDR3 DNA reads TGTGCCTGGAGACCTGGAAACACCATATATTTT. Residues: CAWRPGNTIYF.